This entry lists 10 T cell receptor beta chains sequenced from one sample in a study of early T cells in non-severe SARS-CoV-2 infection. In TCRdb, the 5' RACE reads were re-called with MiXCR into one record per CDR3 protein. The sample comprises tens of thousands of distinct CDR3 sequences, about 4.8% of which are singletons, and 5.6% rests with the top ten. The sequencing sample was made of whole blood. Receptors originate from an adult who was a healthcare worker with PCR-confirmed SARS-CoV-2 infection or an uninfected control (not recorded which).

This clonotype was counted ten times or more. The CDR3 reads CASSNGAAGPDTQYF. For the CDR3, the DNA is TGTGCCAGCAGCAATGGAGCGGCGGGGCCGGATACGCAGTATTTT. V is TRBV7-9 and J is TRBJ2-3, with D possibly being TRBD2 (6 bases). This CDR3 is built from 15 residues. The germline gives CDR1 SEHNR, CDR2 FQNEAQ (reference sequence). With 5 bases removed from V and 6 bases from J, the gap between germline ends came to 18 bases.

Many counts were recorded for this clonotype. The V and J genes are TRBV4-3 and TRBJ2-7; weak D call: TRBD2 (6 bases). Germline CDR1 is LGHNA and CDR2 is YSLEER. This CDR3 is built from 16 residues. Trimming removed 0 bases from V and 3 bases from J, with 15 bases in between. The CDR3 is CASSQDFSGDFYEQYF. The CDR3 DNA reads as TGCGCCAGCAGCCAAGACTTCTCGGGGGACTTCTACGAGCAGTACTTC.

This clonotype has at least ten counts. Since a much larger clone is just one base distant, this may be a read error. As DNA, the CDR3 is TGTGCCAGCAGTTTTGGCACCGGGGAGCTGTTTTTT. Translated, it gives CASSFGTGELFF. The chain combines TRBV28 with TRBJ2-2; no clear D gene. The V end lost 3 bases, the J end lost 4 bases, and 3 bases lay between the germline ends. Germline V gene lookup returns CDR1 MDHEN and CDR2 SYDVKM. This CDR3 spans 12 amino acids.

This clonotype was found many times. This rearrangement joins TRBV4-3 to TRBJ1-1; no clear D. The V end lost 3 bases, the J end lost 3 bases, and 11 bases lay between the germline ends. The CDR3 is made up of 14 amino acids. Germline V gives CDR1 LGHNA, CDR2 YSLEER. CDR3: CASSHSGQDTEAFF. The CDR3 region has the DNA TGCGCCAGCAGCCATAGTGGTCAGGACACTGAAGCTTTCTTT.

This clonotype was seen ten or more times. V and J are TRBV11-2 and TRBJ2-3; 11 nucleotides line up with TRBD2. V shed 5 bases and J 4 bases; nucleotides not matched to a gene: 5. The CDR3 covers 15 residues. Germline V gene lookup returns CDR1 SGHAT and CDR2 FQNNGV. CDR3 DNA sequence: TGTGCCAGCAGCGAGGGACTAGCGGCTCCAGATACGCAGTATTTT. Translating it yields CASSEGLAAPDTQYF.

This clonotype was observed at least ten times. CDR3 region: CASSSLAGGLNTGELFF. The CDR3 DNA is TGTGCCAGCAGCTCACTAGCGGGGGGCCTGAACACCGGGGAGCTGTTTTTT. V and J are TRBV7-8 and TRBJ2-2; 12 nucleotides agree with TRBD2. Germline V gene sequence: CDR1 SGHVS, CDR2 FQNEAQ. With 4 bases clipped from V and 1 base from J, the junction kept 4 bases outside the gene matches. CDR3 length: 17 residues.

This clonotype came up many times. The rearrangement links TRBV27 to TRBJ2-7; D might be TRBD2 (6 bases). Germline CDR1 MNHEY, CDR2 SMNVEV (reference sequence). The V and J ends lost 5 bases and 0 bases respectively, with 17 bases between them. The CDR3 is made up of 16 amino acids. The CDR3 region is CASSAGFSSYSYEQYF. The CDR3 nucleotides are TGTGCCAGCAGTGCGGGATTTTCTAGCTACTCCTACGAGCAGTACTTC.

This clonotype was picked up many times. The V gene is TRBV6-2 or TRBV6-3, the J gene TRBJ1-5, with 12 bases fitting TRBD1. The CDR3 is 14 amino acids. Germline lookup yields CDR1 MNHEY and CDR2 SVGEGT. J lost 4 bases, V lost 8 bases, and 3 bases had no gene match. The DNA of the CDR3 is TGTGCCAGCGGGGACAGGGGGCTTAATCAGCCCCAGCATTTT. It translates to CASGDRGLNQPQHF.

In its sample, this clonotype was seen many times. The chain links TRBV29-1 to TRBJ1-2, with TRBD1 matching 7 bases. Germline V gives CDR1 SQVTM, CDR2 ANQGSEA. V shed 5 bases and J 1 base; nucleotides not matched to a gene: 4. The CDR3 has 13 residues. DNA of the CDR3: TGCAGCGTTAAGTCAGGGGGTAACTATGGCTACACCTTC. It encodes CSVKSGGNYGYTF. The variable domain in full, with the rest retrieved from reference TRBV29-1 and TRBJ1-2, is SAVISQKPSRDICQRGTSLTIQCQVDSQVTMMFWYRQQPGQSLTLIATANQGSEATYESGFVIDKFPISRPNLTFSTLTVSNMSPEDSSIYLCSVKSGGNYGYTFGSGTRLTVV.

This clonotype was found many times. The chain is built from TRBV20-1 and TRBJ2-3; D remains unclear. The CDR3 sequence is 12 residues long. CDR1 and CDR2 from the germline V gene are DFQATT and SNEGSKA (reference sequence). Trimming cost V 2 bases and J 5 bases, with 8 bases left between them. CDR3 sequence reads: CSARMRGDTQYF. The CDR3 DNA follows: TGCAGTGCTAGAATGAGAGGAGATACGCAGTATTTT.